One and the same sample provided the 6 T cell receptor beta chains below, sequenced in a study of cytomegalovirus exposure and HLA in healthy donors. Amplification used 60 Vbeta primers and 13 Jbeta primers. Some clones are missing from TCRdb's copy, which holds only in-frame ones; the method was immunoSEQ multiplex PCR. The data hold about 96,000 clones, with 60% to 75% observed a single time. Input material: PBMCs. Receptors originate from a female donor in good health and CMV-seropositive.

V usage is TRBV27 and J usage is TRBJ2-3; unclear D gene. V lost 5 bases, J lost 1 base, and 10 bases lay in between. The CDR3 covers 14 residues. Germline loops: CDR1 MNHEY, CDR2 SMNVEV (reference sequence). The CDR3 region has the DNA TGTGCCAGCAGTGCAGTCGATGGCACAGATACGCAGTATTTT. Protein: CASSAVDGTDTQYF.

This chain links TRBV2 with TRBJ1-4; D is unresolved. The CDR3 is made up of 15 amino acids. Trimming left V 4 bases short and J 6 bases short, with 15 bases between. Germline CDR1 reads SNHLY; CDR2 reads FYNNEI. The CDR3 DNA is TGTGCCAGCAGTGCACTCCGTCTGCCGTATGAAAAACTGTTTTTT. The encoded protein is CASSALRLPYEKLFF.

The CDR3 is CASKDRDEQYF. The CDR3 region has the DNA TGTGCCAGTAAGGACAGGGACGAGCAGTACTTC. This chain uses TRBV27 with TRBJ2-7; 8 positions match TRBD1. With 9 bases clipped from V and 5 bases from J, the junction kept 3 bases outside the gene matches. This CDR3 comprises 11 residues. Germline-derived CDR1 and CDR2 are MNHEY and SMNVEV (reference sequence).

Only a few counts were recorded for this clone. The CDR3 nucleotides read TGTGCCAGCAGTGACGGGATAGGTAGCAATCAGCCCCAGCATTTT. It yields the protein CASSDGIGSNQPQHF. The genes are TRBV2 and TRBJ1-5; D not resolved. Looked up from germline, CDR1 is SNHLY and CDR2 is FYNNEI. V shed 3 bases and J shed 0 bases, with 9 bases lying between them. The CDR3 consists of 15 residues.

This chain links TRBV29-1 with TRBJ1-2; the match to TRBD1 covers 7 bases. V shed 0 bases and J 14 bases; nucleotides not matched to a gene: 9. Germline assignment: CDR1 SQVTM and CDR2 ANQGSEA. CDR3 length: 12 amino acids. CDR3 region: CSVEDTTGLRTF. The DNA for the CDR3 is TGCAGCGTTGAAGACACGACAGGGTTACGGACCTTC.

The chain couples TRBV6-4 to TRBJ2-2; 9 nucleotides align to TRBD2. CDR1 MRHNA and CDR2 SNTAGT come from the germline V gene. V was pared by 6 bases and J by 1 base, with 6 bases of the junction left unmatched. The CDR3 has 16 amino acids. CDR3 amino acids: CASSPIAGENTGELFF. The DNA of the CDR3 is TGTGCCAGCAGCCCCATAGCGGGGGAGAACACCGGGGAGCTGTTTTTT.